The T cell receptor (beta chain) described here comes from a study of blood T cell repertoires in COVID-19 (dated by TCRdb to 2020 to 2022). General notes on the study: Collaborator samples came from the United States, Italy and Spain and covered acute and convalescent phases of COVID-19. A de-identified subject ID, COVID-19 status, age in years and sex were almost always included in the sample metadata. The repertoires were released in a freely available public database intended as a resource for research on the immune response to SARS-CoV-2. The dataset comprised deeply sampled blood TCRbeta repertoires from subjects exposed to, actively infected with, or recovered from COVID-19. Where available, HLA class I and class II types were obtained from metadata supplied by the sample provider rather than from assay-based typing. The samples were drawn from the first 160 participants of the ongoing ImmuneRACE study and from some 1,300 subjects provided by 6 global collaborators. The material from the prospective study consisted of cDNA or gDNA derived from T cells, B-cell-depleted T cells, or PBMCs.

The immunoSEQ Assay, a bias-controlled multiplex PCR, was used to amplify TCRbeta CDR3 regions from genomic DNA. On the authors' methods: The number of nucleated cells in each sample was estimated from the amplification of reference gene primers within the assay. Sequence reads were collapsed and filtered to measure the absolute abundance of every unique TCRbeta CDR3 rearrangement. For each sample, productive Simpson clonality was calculated by taking the square root of Simpson's diversity index across productive rearrangements. Drawn from immuneACCESS, this table holds only the in-frame rearrangements with V and J called that TCRdb kept. Clones are partly lost; checked studies trace under half to an unresolved V gene and leave the rest unexplained. For V, J and clone size, that table is used; D and trimming come from the DNA. Here the sample has 200,000 to 250,000 clones; roughly 77% occur a single time. The top ten hold around 9% of the sample.

Enrolling through a virtual design, the prospective study's participants ranged in age from roughly 18 to 90 years and lived across around 25 United States geographic areas. In the prospective study, participants were assigned to cohorts based on the clinical history participants reported in a screening survey and a study questionnaire. For ImmuneRACE Cohort 3, a participant was defined as recovered based on two consecutive negative NP/OP PCR tests, clearance by a healthcare professional, or resolution of symptoms. Each participant in the prospective study had whole blood, serum and a nasopharyngeal or oropharyngeal swab collected by mobile phlebotomists. Participants in the prospective study had the option to provide additional blood draws and questionnaires over a roughly 2-month period. Before DNA extraction, prospective study blood samples were shipped either frozen or at room temperature.

Concerning this clone: Its antigen remains undetermined. No much larger clonotype is one base removed from it; base qualities were not supplied.

Broad study findings and their caveats: Clinical and demographic metadata were provided uncurated, with the amount varying by source and participant.

In the germline V gene, CDR1 corresponds to SGDLS and CDR2 to YYNGEE. The CDR3 covers 15 residues, taking in both the cysteine and the phenylalanine. The entry retains the CDR3 DNA only, 45 bases that are in frame from base 1. V lost 5 bases and J lost 3 bases, and the count of bases not matched to a germline gene is 8. The source material was PBMCs or T cells enriched from blood (not recorded which). The sequence is built from TRBV9 and TRBJ1-2; 9 central bases correspond to TRBD1. The receptor's source is a man aged 35-49 years who had recovered from COVID-19. CDR3 loop: CASRGAGQGDYGYTF. The bases read TGTGCCAGCAGGGGAGCGGGACAGGGCGACTATGGCTACACCTTC. The entire variable domain, with the stretches around the CDR3 drawn from the reference TRBV9 and TRBJ1-2 proteins, is DSGVTQTPKHLITATGQRVTLRCSPRSGDLSVYWYQQSLDQGLQFLIQYYNGEERAKGNILERFSAQQFPDLHSELNLSSLELGDSALYFCASRGAGQGDYGYTFGSGTRLTVV.